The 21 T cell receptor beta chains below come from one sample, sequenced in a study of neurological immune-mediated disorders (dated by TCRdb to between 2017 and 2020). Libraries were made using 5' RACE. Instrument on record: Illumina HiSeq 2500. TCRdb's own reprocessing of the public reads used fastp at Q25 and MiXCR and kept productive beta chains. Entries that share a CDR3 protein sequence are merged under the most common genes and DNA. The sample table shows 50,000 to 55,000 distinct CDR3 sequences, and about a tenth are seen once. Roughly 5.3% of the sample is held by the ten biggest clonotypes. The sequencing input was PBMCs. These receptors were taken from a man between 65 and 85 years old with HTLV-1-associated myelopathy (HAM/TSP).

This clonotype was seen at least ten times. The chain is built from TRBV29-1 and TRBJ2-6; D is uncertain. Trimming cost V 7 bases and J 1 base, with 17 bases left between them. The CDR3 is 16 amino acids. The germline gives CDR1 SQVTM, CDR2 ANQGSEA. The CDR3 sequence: CSAVVRQNSGANVLTF. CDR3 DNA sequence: TGCAGCGCTGTGGTGAGACAAAATTCTGGGGCCAACGTCCTGACTTTC. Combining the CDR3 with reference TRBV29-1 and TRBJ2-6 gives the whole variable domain SAVISQKPSRDICQRGTSLTIQCQVDSQVTMMFWYRQQPGQSLTLIATANQGSEATYESGFVIDKFPISRPNLTFSTLTVSNMSPEDSSIYLCSAVVRQNSGANVLTFGAGSRLTVL.

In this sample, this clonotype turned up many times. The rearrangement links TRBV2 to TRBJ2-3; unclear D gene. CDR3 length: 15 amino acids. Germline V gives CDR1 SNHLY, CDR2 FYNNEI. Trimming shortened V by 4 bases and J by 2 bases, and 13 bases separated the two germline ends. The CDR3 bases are TGTGCCAGCAGTGCGACGACTCATCCCACAGATACGCAGTATTTT. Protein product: CASSATTHPTDTQYF.

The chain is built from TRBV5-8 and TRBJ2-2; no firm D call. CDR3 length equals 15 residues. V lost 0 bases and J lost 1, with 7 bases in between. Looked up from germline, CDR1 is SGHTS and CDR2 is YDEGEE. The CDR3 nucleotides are TGTGCCAGCAGCTTGGCACAGCTGAACACCGGGGAGCTGTTTTTT. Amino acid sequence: CASSLAQLNTGELFF.

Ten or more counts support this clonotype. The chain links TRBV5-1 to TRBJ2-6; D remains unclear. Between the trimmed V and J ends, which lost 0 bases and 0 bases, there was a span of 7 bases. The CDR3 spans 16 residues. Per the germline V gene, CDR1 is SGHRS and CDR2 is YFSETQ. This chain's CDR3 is CASSLVGSSGANVLTF. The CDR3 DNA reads TGCGCCAGCAGCTTGGTCGGCAGCTCTGGGGCCAACGTCCTGACTTTC.

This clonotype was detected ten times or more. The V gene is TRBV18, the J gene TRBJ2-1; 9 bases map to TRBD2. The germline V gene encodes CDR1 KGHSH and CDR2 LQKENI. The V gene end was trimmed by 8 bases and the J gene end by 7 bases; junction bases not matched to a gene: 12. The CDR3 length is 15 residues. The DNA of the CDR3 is TGTGCCAGCCAACCGGAATTAGCGGGAGAAAATGAGCAGTTCTTC. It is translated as CASQPELAGENEQFF.

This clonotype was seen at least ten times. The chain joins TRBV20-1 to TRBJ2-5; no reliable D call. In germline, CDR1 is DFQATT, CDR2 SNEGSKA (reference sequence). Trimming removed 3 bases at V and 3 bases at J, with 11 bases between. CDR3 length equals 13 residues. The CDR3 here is CSASLGGEETQYF. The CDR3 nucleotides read TGCAGTGCTAGCCTTGGCGGAGAAGAGACCCAGTACTTC.

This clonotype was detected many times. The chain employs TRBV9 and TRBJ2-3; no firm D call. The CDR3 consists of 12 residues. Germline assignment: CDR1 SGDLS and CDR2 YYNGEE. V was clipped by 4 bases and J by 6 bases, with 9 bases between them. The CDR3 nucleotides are TGTGCCAGCAGCCCCCAGTGGGATACGCAGTATTTT. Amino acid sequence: CASSPQWDTQYF.

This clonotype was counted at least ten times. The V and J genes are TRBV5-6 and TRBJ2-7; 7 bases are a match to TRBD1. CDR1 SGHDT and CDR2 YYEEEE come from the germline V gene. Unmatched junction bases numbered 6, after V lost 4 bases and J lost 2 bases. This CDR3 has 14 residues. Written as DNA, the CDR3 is TGTGCCAGCAGCCCACGGGGACAGACCTACGAGCAGTACTTC. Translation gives CASSPRGQTYEQYF. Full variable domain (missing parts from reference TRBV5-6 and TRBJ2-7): DAGVTQSPTHLIKTRGQQVTLRCSPKSGHDTVSWYQQALGQGPQFIFQYYEEEERQRGNFPDRFSGHQFPNYSSELNVNALLLGDSALYLCASSPRGQTYEQYFGPGTRLTVT.

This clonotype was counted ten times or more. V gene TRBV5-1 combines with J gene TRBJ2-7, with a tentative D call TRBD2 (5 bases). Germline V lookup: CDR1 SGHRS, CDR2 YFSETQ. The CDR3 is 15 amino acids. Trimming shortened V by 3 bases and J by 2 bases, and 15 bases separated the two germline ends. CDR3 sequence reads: CASSYPRAPTYEQYF. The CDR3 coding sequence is TGCGCCAGCAGCTACCCGAGGGCCCCGACCTACGAGCAGTACTTC.

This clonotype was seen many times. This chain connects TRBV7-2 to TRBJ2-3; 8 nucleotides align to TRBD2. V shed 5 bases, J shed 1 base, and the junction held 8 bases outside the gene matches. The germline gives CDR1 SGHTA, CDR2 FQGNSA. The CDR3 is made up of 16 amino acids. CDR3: CASSNKAGVGTDTQYF. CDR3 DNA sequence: TGTGCCAGCAGCAATAAAGCGGGGGTGGGCACAGATACGCAGTATTTT.

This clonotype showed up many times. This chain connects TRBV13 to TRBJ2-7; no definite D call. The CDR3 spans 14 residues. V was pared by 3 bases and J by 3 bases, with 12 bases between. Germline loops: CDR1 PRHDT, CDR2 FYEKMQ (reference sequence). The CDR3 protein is CASSLGFGLYEQYF. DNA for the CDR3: TGTGCCAGCAGCTTGGGATTCGGCCTCTACGAGCAGTACTTC. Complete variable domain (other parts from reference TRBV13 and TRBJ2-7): AAGVIQSPRHLIKEKRETATLKCYPIPRHDTVYWYQQGPGQDPQFLISFYEKMQSDKGSIPDRFSAQQFSDYHSELNMSSLELGDSALYFCASSLGFGLYEQYFGPGTRLTVT.

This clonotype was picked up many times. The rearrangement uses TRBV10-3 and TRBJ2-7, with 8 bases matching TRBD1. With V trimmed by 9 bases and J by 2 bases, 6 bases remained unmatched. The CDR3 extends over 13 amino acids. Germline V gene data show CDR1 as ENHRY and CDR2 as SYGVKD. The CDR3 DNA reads TGTGCCATTGCCAGGGGGCTAGCCTACGAGCAGTACTTC. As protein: CAIARGLAYEQYF.

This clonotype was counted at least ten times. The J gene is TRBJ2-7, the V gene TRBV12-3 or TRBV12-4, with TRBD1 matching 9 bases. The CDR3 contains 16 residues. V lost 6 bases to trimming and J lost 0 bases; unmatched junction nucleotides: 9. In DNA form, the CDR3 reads TGTGCCAGCAGCCCAGGGGACAGGGTAAGCTCCTACGAGCAGTACTTC. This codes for CASSPGDRVSSYEQYF.

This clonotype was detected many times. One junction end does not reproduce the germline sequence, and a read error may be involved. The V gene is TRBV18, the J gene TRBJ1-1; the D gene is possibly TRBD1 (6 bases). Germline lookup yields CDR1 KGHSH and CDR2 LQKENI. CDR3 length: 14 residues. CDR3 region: CASSPQGRVTEAFF. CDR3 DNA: TGTGCCAGCTCTCCACAGGGTAGGGTCACTGAAGCTTTCTTT.

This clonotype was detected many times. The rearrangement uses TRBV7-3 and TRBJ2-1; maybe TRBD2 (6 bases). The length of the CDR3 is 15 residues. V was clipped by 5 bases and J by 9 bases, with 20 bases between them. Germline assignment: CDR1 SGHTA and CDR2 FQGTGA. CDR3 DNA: TGTGCCAGCAGCCTTAGCCGTGCACTAGCCAGTGAGCAGTTCTTC. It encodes CASSLSRALASEQFF.

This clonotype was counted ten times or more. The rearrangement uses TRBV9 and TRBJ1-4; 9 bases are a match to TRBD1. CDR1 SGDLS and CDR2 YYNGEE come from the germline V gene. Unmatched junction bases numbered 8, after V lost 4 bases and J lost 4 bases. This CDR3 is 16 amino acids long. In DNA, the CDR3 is TGTGCCAGCAGCCGAACAGGGGGCGGTTATAATGAAAAACTGTTTTTT. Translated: CASSRTGGGYNEKLFF. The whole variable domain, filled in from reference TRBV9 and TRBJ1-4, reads DSGVTQTPKHLITATGQRVTLRCSPRSGDLSVYWYQQSLDQGLQFLIQYYNGEERAKGNILERFSAQQFPDLHSELNLSSLELGDSALYFCASSRTGGGYNEKLFFGSGTQLSVL.

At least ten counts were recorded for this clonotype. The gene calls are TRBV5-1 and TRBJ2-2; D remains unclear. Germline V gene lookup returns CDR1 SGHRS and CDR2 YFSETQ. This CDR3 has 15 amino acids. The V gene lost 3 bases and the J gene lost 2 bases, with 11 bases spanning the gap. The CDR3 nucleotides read TGCGCCAGCAGCTCCAAACCGAGTAACACCGGGGAGCTGTTTTTT. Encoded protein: CASSSKPSNTGELFF.

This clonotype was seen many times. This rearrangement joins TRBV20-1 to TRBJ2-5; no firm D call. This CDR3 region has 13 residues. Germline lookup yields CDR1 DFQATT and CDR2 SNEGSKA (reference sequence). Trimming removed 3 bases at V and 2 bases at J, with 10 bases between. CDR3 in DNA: TGCAGTGCTAGCATAGGGATGCAAGAGACCCAGTACTTC. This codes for CSASIGMQETQYF.

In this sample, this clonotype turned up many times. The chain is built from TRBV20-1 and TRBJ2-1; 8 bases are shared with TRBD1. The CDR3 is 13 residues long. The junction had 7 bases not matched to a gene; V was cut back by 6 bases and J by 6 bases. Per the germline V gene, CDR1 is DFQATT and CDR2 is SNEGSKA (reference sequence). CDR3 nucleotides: TGCAGTGCAGGAGGCGACAGGGGCAATGAGCAGTTCTTC. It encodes CSAGGDRGNEQFF.

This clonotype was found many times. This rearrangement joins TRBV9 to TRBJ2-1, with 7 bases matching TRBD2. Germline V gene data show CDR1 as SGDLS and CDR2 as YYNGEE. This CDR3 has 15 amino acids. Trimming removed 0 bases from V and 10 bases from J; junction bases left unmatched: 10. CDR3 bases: TGTGCCAGCAGCGTAGTAAGCGGGATTCACAGAGAGCAGTTCTTC. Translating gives CASSVVSGIHREQFF.

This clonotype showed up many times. CDR3 in DNA: TGTGCCACCAGTGATTACGGGGGTTCCAAAGAGACCCAGTACTTC. Residues: CATSDYGGSKETQYF. The chain uses TRBV24-1 and TRBJ2-5, with a possible D match to TRBD2 (6 bases). The CDR3 covers 15 residues. The germline V and J ends were trimmed by 2 bases and 3 bases, with 12 bases remaining between them. CDR1 and CDR2 from the germline V gene are KGHDR and SFDVKD.